These 6 T cell receptor beta chains came from one sample sequenced in a study of T cell responses to AZD1222 COVID-19 vaccine. Only in-frame clones appear in the TCRdb table, and some are missing; sequencing was by immunoSEQ multiplex PCR. The repertoire has about 140,000 clones, 88% of them found once; the top ten carry 2.5% to 3.5%. The specimen comprised peripheral blood, sampled 28 days after the second AZD1222 dose. These receptors were obtained from an adult who received the AZD1222 COVID-19 vaccine.

This rearrangement joins TRBV6-5 to TRBJ1-1, with D unresolved. The CDR3 runs to 14 residues. Germline CDR1 and CDR2: MNHEY and SVGAGI. The V and J ends lost 11 bases and 0 bases respectively, with 16 bases between them. CDR3: CALTPYRMNTEAFF. DNA of the CDR3: TGTGCCTTAACGCCATACCGCATGAACACTGAAGCTTTCTTT.

The chain is built from TRBV7-2 and TRBJ2-7, with 14 positions matching TRBD2. The length of the CDR3 is 15 residues. Per germline, CDR1 SGHTA and CDR2 FQGNSA. V trimming: 5 bases; J trimming: 3 bases; junction bases outside the gene matches: 3. For the CDR3, the DNA is TGTGCCAGCAGCAAGGGGACTAGCGGGGGCTACGAGCAGTACTTC. It translates to CASSKGTSGGYEQYF.

The V gene is TRBV19, the J gene TRBJ1-4, with 8 bases fitting TRBD1. Per the germline V gene, CDR1 is LNHDA and CDR2 is SQIVND (reference sequence). V lost 6 bases and J lost 8; bases outside the gene matches: 8. The CDR3 loop spans 14 amino acids. CDR3 sequence: CASSAGQGEEKLFF. CDR3 nucleotides: TGTGCCAGTAGCGCTGGACAGGGAGAAGAAAAACTGTTTTTT.

The chain joins TRBV5-1 to TRBJ2-1; no definite D call. Germline values: CDR1 SGHRS, CDR2 YFSETQ. Trimming left V 0 bases short and J 5 bases short, with 21 bases between. The CDR3 spans 18 residues. The CDR3 coding sequence is TGCGCCAGCAGCTTGGGCTCAGCGAACGGTAGGTTACACAATGAGCAGTTCTTC. Amino acids: CASSLGSANGRLHNEQFF.

In this sample, this clone turned up once. The CDR3 region has the DNA TGTGCCAGTTCGGGACAGGGTAGAGATACGCAGTATTTT. Translating it yields CASSGQGRDTQYF. V gene TRBV11-3 combines with J gene TRBJ2-3, with 9 bases lining up with TRBD1. The CDR3 contains 13 residues. Unmatched junction bases numbered 6, after V lost 9 bases and J lost 5 bases. Germline V gene lookup returns CDR1 SGHNT and CDR2 YENEEA. Full variable domain (outside the CDR3, taken from reference TRBV11-3 and TRBJ2-3): EAGVVQSPRYKIIEKKQPVAFWCNPISGHNTLYWYLQNLGQGPELLIRYENEEAVDDSQLPKDRFSAERLKGVDSTLKIQPAELGDSAVYLCASSGQGRDTQYFGPGTRLTVL.

CDR3 in amino acids: CASSFTGFNQPQHF. CDR3 nucleotides: TGTGCCAGCAGCTTTACAGGGTTCAATCAGCCCCAGCATTTT. V usage is TRBV11-2 and J usage is TRBJ1-5, with a weak D call TRBD1 (6 bases). The CDR3 extends over 14 amino acids. The germline gives CDR1 SGHAT, CDR2 FQNNGV. Trimming took off 3 bases at V and 3 bases at J, with 9 bases between the two ends. Drawing the rest from reference TRBV11-2 and TRBJ1-5, the complete variable domain is EAGVAQSPRYKIIEKRQSVAFWCNPISGHATLYWYQQILGQGPKLLIQFQNNGVVDDSQLPKDRFSAERLKGVDSTLKIQPAKLEDSAVYLCASSFTGFNQPQHFGDGTRLSIL.